A single sample gave rise to the 20 T cell receptor beta chains below, sequenced in a study of brain T cells in children with intractable seizures. Libraries were prepared by immunoSEQ multiplex PCR; TCRdb keeps only in-frame clonotypes and omits some of them. The sample records under 150,000 clones, approximately 94% being singletons. The input for sequencing was peripheral blood, taken at surgery. The receptors were sampled from a boy under two years old with hemimegalencephaly and intractable seizures.

The V call is TRBV12-5, the J call TRBJ1-1, with 7 nucleotides matching TRBD1. Germline V gives CDR1 LGHNT, CDR2 FRNRAP. Trimming cost V 3 bases and J 6 bases; bases outside gene matches: 10. This CDR3 has 15 amino acids. In nucleotides, the CDR3 is TGTGCTAGTGGTTTTCCCCCGACAGGGTCGGCTGAAGCTTTCTTT. It specifies CASGFPPTGSAEAFF.

This rearrangement joins TRBV19 to TRBJ1-2, with D perhaps TRBD1 (6 bases). This CDR3 spans 14 amino acids. CDR1 and CDR2 from the germline V gene are LNHDA and SQIVND (reference sequence). V lost 6 bases to trimming and J lost 8 bases, with 19 bases between them. CDR3 protein: CASRTPGAGRGYTF. In DNA, the CDR3 is TGTGCCAGTAGGACTCCGGGGGCAGGTAGAGGCTACACCTTC.

This chain joins TRBV10-2 and TRBJ2-5; D is unclear. The length of the CDR3 is 15 residues. CDR1 and CDR2 from the germline V gene are WSHSY and SAAADI. V gave up 6 bases and J gave up 7 bases, with 21 bases separating them. The chain's CDR3 is CASRDPRNQQVTQYF. CDR3 nucleotide sequence: TGCGCCAGCAGGGACCCCAGGAACCAGCAGGTGACCCAGTACTTC.

The CDR3: CASSLALLAGVAGELFF. DNA of the CDR3: TGTGCCAGCAGCTTAGCGCTACTAGCGGGAGTAGCCGGGGAGCTGTTTTTT. The V and J genes are TRBV7-2 and TRBJ2-2; 11 bases match TRBD2. This CDR3 is built from 17 residues. V was pared by 0 bases and J by 6 bases, with 6 bases of the junction left unmatched. The V gene's germline CDR1 is SGHTA and CDR2 FQGNSA.

This rearrangement joins TRBV5-1 to TRBJ2-7, with a weak D call TRBD2 (6 bases). V dropped 2 bases and J dropped 6 bases, with 18 bases sitting between them. The CDR3 extends over 15 amino acids. Germline loops: CDR1 SGHRS, CDR2 YFSETQ. The CDR3 sequence: CASSFSGPHMSEQYF. The CDR3 bases are TGCGCCAGCAGCTTTAGCGGCCCCCATATGTCCGAGCAGTACTTC.

This clone is a singleton in its sample. The chain carries TRBV24-1 and TRBJ2-1; 11 nucleotides match TRBD1. The CDR3 sequence is 16 residues long. Germline assignment: CDR1 KGHDR and CDR2 SFDVKD. V shed 4 bases and J 3 bases; nucleotides not matched to a gene: 4. The CDR3 spells CATSDPGQGGYNEQFF. The CDR3 region has the DNA TGTGCCACCAGTGACCCGGGACAGGGGGGCTACAATGAGCAGTTCTTC.

This chain uses TRBV10-2 with TRBJ2-7; the D gene is possibly TRBD2 (5 bases). This CDR3 spans 16 amino acids. Germline V gene lookup returns CDR1 WSHSY and CDR2 SAAADI. Trimming removed 0 bases from V and 4 bases from J, with 16 bases in between. The CDR3 sequence: CASSESVSEPFYEQYF. The CDR3 DNA reads as TGCGCCAGCAGTGAGTCTGTTAGCGAGCCCTTTTACGAGCAGTACTTC.

This chain uses TRBV19 with TRBJ1-5; D possibly corresponds to TRBD1 (6 bases). Trimming removed 4 bases at V and 3 bases at J, with 16 bases between. CDR3 size: 16 residues. Per the germline V gene, CDR1 is LNHDA and CDR2 is SQIVND (reference sequence). The CDR3 DNA reads TGTGCCAGTAGTACTATCCGGACAGCCTACAATCAGCCCCAGCATTTT. It encodes CASSTIRTAYNQPQHF.

The chain uses TRBV12-5 and TRBJ1-3; D is perhaps TRBD1 (5 bases). V shed 6 bases and J shed 0 bases, with 15 bases lying between them. Germline loops: CDR1 LGHNT, CDR2 FRNRAP. The CDR3 has 16 amino acids. The CDR3 sequence: CASGPLQANSGNTIYF. The CDR3 bases are TGTGCTAGTGGCCCTCTACAGGCCAACTCTGGAAACACCATATATTTT. The variable domain in full, with the rest retrieved from reference TRBV12-5 and TRBJ1-3, is DARVTQTPRHKVTEMGQEVTMRCQPILGHNTVFWYRQTMMQGLELLAYFRNRAPLDDSGMPKDRFSAEMPDATLATLKIQPSEPRDSAVYFCASGPLQANSGNTIYFGEGSWLTVV.

This rearrangement joins TRBV29-1 to TRBJ2-3, with TRBD2 matching over 8 bases. The germline V gene has CDR1 SQVTM and CDR2 ANQGSEA. The CDR3 covers 12 residues. The junction had 2 bases not matched to a gene; V was cut back by 6 bases and J by 3 bases. CDR3 bases: TGCAGCGTGGGACTAGTAACAGATACGCAGTATTTT. This encodes CSVGLVTDTQYF.

Concerning this clone: At one end the junction does not follow the germline gene, possibly because of a read error. The gene calls are TRBV12-3 or TRBV12-4 and TRBJ1-6; D gene unclear. The CDR3 sequence is 13 residues long. The CDR3 reads CATSPWSNSPLHF. The CDR3 DNA sequence: TGTGCCACCAGTCCGTGGAGTAATTCACCCCTCCACTTT.

The chain combines TRBV28 with TRBJ1-6; 7 bases line up with TRBD1. V was pared by 5 bases and J by 5 bases, with 6 bases of the junction left unmatched. The CDR3 runs to 15 residues. CDR1 and CDR2 (germline): MDHEN, SYDVKM. CDR3 in amino acids: CASSKLTGNNSPLHF. The CDR3 DNA sequence: TGTGCCAGCAGTAAACTGACAGGGAATAATTCACCCCTCCACTTT.

The chain carries TRBV28 and TRBJ1-4; 7 positions agree with TRBD1. With V trimmed by 5 bases and J by 5 bases, 5 bases remained unmatched. The germline CDR1 and CDR2 sequences are MDHEN and SYDVKM. This CDR3 has 14 residues. Here the CDR3 DNA reads TGTGCCAGCAGTCTACAGGGGAAAAATGAAAAACTGTTTTTT. Its translation: CASSLQGKNEKLFF.

This clone appeared once. V and J are TRBV2 and TRBJ2-6; D gene ambiguous. V lost 11 bases and J 3 bases, leaving 11 bases between the germline ends. This CDR3 comprises 13 residues. Germline V gene lookup returns CDR1 SNHLY and CDR2 FYNNEI. The CDR3 nucleotides are TGTGCCTGTACTCGGGTTGGGGCCAACGTCCTGACTTTC. Its translation: CACTRVGANVLTF. The full variable domain, rest sourced from reference TRBV2 and TRBJ2-6, is EPEVTQTPSHQVTQMGQEVILRCVPISNHLYFYWYRQILGQKVEFLVSFYNNEISEKSEIFDDQFSVERPDGSNFTLKIRSTKLEDSAMYFCACTRVGANVLTFGAGSRLTVL.

The chain has TRBV10-2 and TRBJ1-2; perhaps TRBD1 as D (5 bases). Germline V CDR1 and CDR2: WSHSY, SAAADI. This CDR3 has 16 amino acids. V was clipped by 6 bases and J by 2 bases, with 19 bases between them. This chain's CDR3 is CASREPWGVLNYGYTF. The CDR3 nucleotides are TGCGCCAGCAGAGAGCCGTGGGGGGTCTTAAACTATGGCTACACCTTC.

The chain uses TRBV3-1 (or the pseudogene TRBV3-2) and TRBJ2-7; 16 bases are a match to TRBD2. The germline V gene encodes CDR1 LGHDT and CDR2 YNNKEL (reference sequence). There are 20 residues in the CDR3. V gave up 0 bases and J gave up 5 bases; unmatched junction bases: 13. CDR3 in amino acids: CASSQDFHMGLAGGPNEQYF. CDR3 sequence (DNA): TGTGCCAGCAGCCAAGATTTCCATATGGGACTAGCGGGAGGGCCAAACGAGCAGTACTTC.

By share, this clone ranks as medium-sized. The chain employs TRBV29-1 and TRBJ1-1; no firm D call. Trimming took off 4 bases at V and 2 bases at J, with 11 bases between the two ends. From germline, CDR1 is SQVTM and CDR2 ANQGSEA. This CDR3 has 13 amino acids. The CDR3 reads CSVGNGVNTEAFF. CDR3 bases: TGCAGCGTTGGGAACGGGGTAAACACTGAAGCTTTCTTT. Full variable domain (missing parts from reference TRBV29-1 and TRBJ1-1): SAVISQKPSRDICQRGTSLTIQCQVDSQVTMMFWYRQQPGQSLTLIATANQGSEATYESGFVIDKFPISRPNLTFSTLTVSNMSPEDSSIYLCSVGNGVNTEAFFGQGTRLTVV.

The rearrangement links TRBV3-1 (or the pseudogene TRBV3-2) to TRBJ2-1; TRBD2 aligns across 12 bases. CDR3 length: 16 amino acids. J lost 8 bases, V lost 0 bases, and 5 bases had no gene match. CDR1 and CDR2 from the germline V gene are LGHDT and YNNKEL (reference sequence). CDR3 sequence reads: CASSQDPGLAGHEQFF. CDR3 coding DNA: TGTGCCAGCAGCCAAGATCCCGGACTAGCGGGACATGAGCAGTTCTTC.

The chain has TRBV5-1 and TRBJ2-2, with 7 bases that match TRBD2. V was clipped by 2 bases and J by 4 bases; unmatched bases: 8. Germline CDR1 SGHRS, CDR2 YFSETQ. The CDR3 loop spans 16 amino acids. This chain's CDR3 is CASSLLAIRSTGELFF. As DNA, the CDR3 is TGCGCCAGCAGCTTACTAGCGATCAGAAGCACCGGGGAGCTGTTTTTT.

The table lists this clone with a few counts. The chain couples TRBV4-3 to TRBJ2-5; maybe TRBD1 (5 bases). Germline assignment: CDR1 LGHNA and CDR2 YSLEER. This CDR3 is 14 amino acids long. Trimming shortened V by 4 bases and J by 5 bases, and 14 bases separated the two germline ends. CDR3 sequence: CASSPTGLGETQYF. CDR3 DNA: TGCGCCAGCAGCCCCACAGGATTGGGGGAGACCCAGTACTTC.